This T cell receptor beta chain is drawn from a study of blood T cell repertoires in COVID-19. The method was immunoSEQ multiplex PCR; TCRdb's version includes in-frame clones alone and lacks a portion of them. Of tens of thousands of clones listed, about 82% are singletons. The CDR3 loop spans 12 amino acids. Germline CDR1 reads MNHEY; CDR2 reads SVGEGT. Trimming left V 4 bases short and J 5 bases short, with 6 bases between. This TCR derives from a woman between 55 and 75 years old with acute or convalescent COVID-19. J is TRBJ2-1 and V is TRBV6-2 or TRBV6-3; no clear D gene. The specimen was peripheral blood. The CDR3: CASSSSNNEQFF. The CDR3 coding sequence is TGTGCCAGCAGTTCCTCTAACAATGAGCAGTTCTTC.